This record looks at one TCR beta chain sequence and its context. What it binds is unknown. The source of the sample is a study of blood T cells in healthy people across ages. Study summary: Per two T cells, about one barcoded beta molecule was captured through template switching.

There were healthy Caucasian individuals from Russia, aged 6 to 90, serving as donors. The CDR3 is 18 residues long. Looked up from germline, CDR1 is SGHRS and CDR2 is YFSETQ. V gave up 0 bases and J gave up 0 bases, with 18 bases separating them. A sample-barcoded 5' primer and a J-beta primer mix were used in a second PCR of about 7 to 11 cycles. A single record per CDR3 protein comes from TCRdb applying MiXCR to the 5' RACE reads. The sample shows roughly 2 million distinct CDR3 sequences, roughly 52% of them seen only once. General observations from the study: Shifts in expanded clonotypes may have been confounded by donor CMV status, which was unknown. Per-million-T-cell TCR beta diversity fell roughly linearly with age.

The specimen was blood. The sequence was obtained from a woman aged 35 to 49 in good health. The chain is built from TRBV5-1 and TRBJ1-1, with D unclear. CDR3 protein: CASSLEGGRNGMNTEAFF. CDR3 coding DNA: TGCGCCAGCAGCTTGGAAGGAGGGAGAAATGGGATGAACACTGAAGCTTTCTTT.